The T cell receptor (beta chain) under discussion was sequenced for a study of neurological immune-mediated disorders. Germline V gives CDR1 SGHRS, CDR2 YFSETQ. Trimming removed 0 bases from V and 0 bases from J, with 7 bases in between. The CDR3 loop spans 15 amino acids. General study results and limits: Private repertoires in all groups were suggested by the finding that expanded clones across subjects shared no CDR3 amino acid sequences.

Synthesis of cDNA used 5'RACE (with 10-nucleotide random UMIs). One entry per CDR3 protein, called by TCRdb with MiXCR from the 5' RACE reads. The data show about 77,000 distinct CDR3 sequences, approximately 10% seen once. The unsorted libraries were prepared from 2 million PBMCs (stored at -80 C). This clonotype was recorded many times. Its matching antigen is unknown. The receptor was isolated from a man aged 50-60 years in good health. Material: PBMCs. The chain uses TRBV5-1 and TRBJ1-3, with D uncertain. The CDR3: CASSLVGSSGNTIYF. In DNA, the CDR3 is TGCGCCAGCAGCTTGGTTGGGTCCTCTGGAAACACCATATATTTT.